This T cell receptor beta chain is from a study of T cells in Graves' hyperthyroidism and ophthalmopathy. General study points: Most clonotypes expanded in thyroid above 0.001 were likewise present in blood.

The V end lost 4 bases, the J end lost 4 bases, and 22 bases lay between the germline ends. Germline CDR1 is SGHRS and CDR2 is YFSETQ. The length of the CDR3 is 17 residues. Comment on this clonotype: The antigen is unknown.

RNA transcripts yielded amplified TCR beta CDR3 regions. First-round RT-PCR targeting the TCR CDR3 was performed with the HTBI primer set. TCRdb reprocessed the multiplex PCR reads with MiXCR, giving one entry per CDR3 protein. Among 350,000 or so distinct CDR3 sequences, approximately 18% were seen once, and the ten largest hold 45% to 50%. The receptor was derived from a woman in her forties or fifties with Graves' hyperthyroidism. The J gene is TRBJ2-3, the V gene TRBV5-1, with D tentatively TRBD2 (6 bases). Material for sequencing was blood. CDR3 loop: CASSQAPTGSWSDTQYF. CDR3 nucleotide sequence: TGCGCCAGCAGCCAAGCCCCGACCGGGAGTTGGTCAGATACGCAGTATTTT. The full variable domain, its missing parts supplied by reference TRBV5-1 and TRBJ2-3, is KAGVTQTPRYLIKTRGQQVTLSCSPISGHRSVSWYQQTPGQGLQFLFEYFSETQRNKGNFPGRFSGRQFSNSRSEMNVSTLELGDSALYLCASSQAPTGSWSDTQYFGPGTRLTVL.